The source of this T cell receptor (beta chain) is a study of CD8 T cells in Susac syndrome (dated by TCRdb to between 2018 and 2021). Background for the entire study: Of the Susac syndrome patients who were sequenced, more than five had clinically active disease and roughly 8 were in clinical remission. The study compared CD8+ T cell repertoire clonality among eleven to twelve healthy donors, 14 Susac syndrome patients and some 16 multiple sclerosis patients. At blood withdrawal, Susac syndrome patients were either therapy-naive, taking corticosteroids (in some cases with IVIg as well), or taking IVIg alone. Whether CD8+ T cell activation and differentiation in Susac syndrome was antigen driven was tested using repertoire sequencing. Findings and caveats that apply to the study as a whole: The number of individuals in the TCR sequencing and HLA analysis was acknowledged as relatively small. Susac syndrome CD8+ repertoires showed clonal expansion, highest in CD8+ TEMRA cells and greater in clinically active than remitting patients. In the total CD8+ and CD8+ TEMRA repertoires, around 15 and five Susac-specific public clones, respectively, were identified.

Peripheral blood CD8+ and CD4+ T cells from healthy donors, Susac syndrome patients and multiple sclerosis patients were profiled using high-throughput TCR beta sequencing. Recently defined diagnostic criteria for definite or probable disease were met by the Susac syndrome patients. Bulk CD8+ and CD4+ T cells were purified by magnetic negative isolation, while CD8+ TEMRA cells were enriched using FACS. Blood was collected in EDTA tubes and processed within 24 hours, with PBMCs isolated through density gradient centrifugation. PBMCs intended for TCR sequencing were cryopreserved in liquid nitrogen and thawed later in a water bath at 37 degrees C. The sorted or isolated CD4+, CD8+ and CD8+ TEMRA cells reached a purity of at least 90%. RNA was extracted using the RNeasy kit, and roughly 0.45 to 1 microgram was reverse transcribed with random hexamers. The immunoSEQ multiplex PCR assay, which covers 54 Vbeta and 13 Jbeta segments, was used to amplify TCR beta CDR3 regions. Bias from PCR amplification was corrected by using a synthetic template baseline for primer optimization and for computational correction. Per the source publication's procedure: Reads were assigned to V, D and J genes according to IMGT and analyzed in immunoSEQ Analyzer, with only productive sequences retained. Clonality was calculated as one minus the Shannon entropy normalized by log2 of the number of productive unique sequences. For each patient and control, public and private clones were evaluated within the 100 most prevalent clones. Clones were defined as Susac-specific if absent from the healthy and MS cohorts, from 1052 published viral clones and from other ImmuneACCESS disease sequences. The raw public reads went through TCRdb reprocessing: fastp at Q25, MiXCR clone calling, in-frame beta chains kept. Each record represents a unique CDR3 protein, reported with the most common genes and DNA among its rows. TCRdb, not the authors, supplied the V and J calls. The sample records 75,000 to 100,000 distinct CDR3 sequences, roughly 94% of which are singletons. The biggest ten clones account for under 0.6% of the sample.

Concerning this clonotype: Its antigen target is currently unknown. The record has no base qualities; no much larger clone is one base away.

From cysteine to phenylalanine, the CDR3 is 15 amino acids long. Only CDR3 DNA remains: 45 bases, in frame from the first base. Looking up the germline V gene (reference sequence) yields CDR1 MNHEY and CDR2 SMNVEV. Cut back by 5 bases and 0 bases, the V and J ends lie 14 bases apart. Source material: CD8+ T cells from PBMCs. The chain employs TRBV27 and TRBJ2-7; TRBD1 is perhaps the D gene, given 6 matching bases. The origin of this receptor is a human donor with Susac syndrome. Here is the DNA: TGTGCCAGCAGTCCCTTAGGACAGAGCTCCTACGAGCAGTACTTC. This yields the protein CASSPLGQSSYEQYF.